These 8 T cell receptor beta chains were all obtained from the same sample, sequenced in a study of shared clonotypes between healthy human individuals. Sequencing used immunoSEQ multiplex PCR; TCRdb keeps in-frame clones, though not all of them. In the table there are approximately 1.5 million clones, approximately 98% of which are singletons. The material sequenced was naive CD4+ T cells sorted from blood. Documented subset: CD45RA+ positively selected. The source of these receptors is a young man in good health.

V usage is TRBV7-3 and J usage is TRBJ2-7; D not certain. Germline V CDR1 and CDR2: SGHTA, FQGTGA. This CDR3 is 14 amino acids long. Trimming took off 2 bases at V and 3 bases at J, with 11 bases between the two ends. This CDR3 reads CASSLGIGYYEQYF. In DNA, the CDR3 is TGTGCCAGCAGCTTAGGTATAGGGTACTACGAGCAGTACTTC. The entire variable domain, with the rest obtained from reference TRBV7-3 and TRBJ2-7, is as follows: GAGVSQTPSNKVTEKGKYVELRCDPISGHTALYWYRQSLGQGPEFLIYFQGTGAADDSGLPNDRFFAVRPEGSVSTLKIQRTERGDSAVYLCASSLGIGYYEQYFGPGTRLTVT.

The chain has TRBV5-6 and TRBJ2-5; 9 nucleotides align to TRBD2. The J segment lost 1 base and the V segment lost 4 bases, leaving 8 bases of the junction unmatched. CDR1 is SGHDT and CDR2 is YYEEEE in the germline V gene. The CDR3 length is 16 residues. CDR3 loop: CASSRTSGRTQETQYF. The CDR3 DNA reads TGTGCCAGCAGCCGCACTAGCGGGCGCACCCAAGAGACCCAGTACTTC.

This rearrangement joins TRBV4-3 to TRBJ2-7; D gene unclear. V was cut by 0 bases and J by 2 bases, with 5 bases left in between. CDR1 and CDR2 (germline): LGHNA, YSLEER. The CDR3 is made up of 13 amino acids. The CDR3 here is CASSQDTAYEQYF. The CDR3 DNA is TGCGCCAGCAGCCAAGATACCGCCTACGAGCAGTACTTC.

The rearrangement uses TRBV10-3 and TRBJ2-5; D unresolved. Per germline, CDR1 ENHRY and CDR2 SYGVKD. The ends were cut back, 6 bases at V and 5 bases at J, with 13 bases in the middle. The CDR3 is 13 residues long. DNA for the CDR3: TGTGCCATCAGCCGTCAAATCGGGGAGACCCAGTACTTC. Its translation: CAISRQIGETQYF.

The gene calls are TRBV7-2 and TRBJ2-1, with 7 positions matching TRBD1. Germline loops: CDR1 SGHTA, CDR2 FQGNSA. The CDR3 has 15 residues. Trimming took 0 bases from V and 2 from J; bases not matched to a gene: 1. CDR3 residues: CASSLAQGAYNEQFF. As DNA, the CDR3 is TGTGCCAGCAGCTTAGCGCAGGGGGCCTACAATGAGCAGTTCTTC.

The J gene is TRBJ1-1, the V gene TRBV11-2, with unresolved D. The CDR3 loop spans 12 amino acids. Trimming removed 2 bases at V and 5 bases at J, with 6 bases between. CDR1 and CDR2 from the germline V gene are SGHAT and FQNNGV. The CDR3 here is CASSLSVTEAFF. The DNA of the CDR3 is TGTGCCAGCAGCTTATCAGTGACTGAAGCTTTCTTT.

Worth noting for this clone: The identical CDR3 is also encoded by other nucleotide sequences in the sample. The chain employs TRBV28 and TRBJ2-6, with D tentatively TRBD2 (5 bases). The germline gives CDR1 MDHEN, CDR2 SYDVKM. V lost 6 bases, J lost 2 bases, and 11 bases lay in between. The CDR3 length is 15 residues. The CDR3 loop reads CASRPPGTGANVLTF. CDR3 DNA: TGTGCCAGCAGACCCCCCGGGACTGGGGCCAACGTCCTGACTTTC.

The rearrangement joins TRBV4-3 to TRBJ1-2, with D unresolved. The CDR3 consists of 17 residues. CDR1 LGHNA and CDR2 YSLEER come from the germline V gene. The V end lost 0 bases, the J end lost 4 bases, and 18 bases lay between the germline ends. The CDR3 loop reads CASSQDPSVFSSYGYTF. The CDR3 DNA sequence: TGCGCCAGCAGCCAAGACCCCTCGGTCTTCAGCAGCTATGGCTACACCTTC.